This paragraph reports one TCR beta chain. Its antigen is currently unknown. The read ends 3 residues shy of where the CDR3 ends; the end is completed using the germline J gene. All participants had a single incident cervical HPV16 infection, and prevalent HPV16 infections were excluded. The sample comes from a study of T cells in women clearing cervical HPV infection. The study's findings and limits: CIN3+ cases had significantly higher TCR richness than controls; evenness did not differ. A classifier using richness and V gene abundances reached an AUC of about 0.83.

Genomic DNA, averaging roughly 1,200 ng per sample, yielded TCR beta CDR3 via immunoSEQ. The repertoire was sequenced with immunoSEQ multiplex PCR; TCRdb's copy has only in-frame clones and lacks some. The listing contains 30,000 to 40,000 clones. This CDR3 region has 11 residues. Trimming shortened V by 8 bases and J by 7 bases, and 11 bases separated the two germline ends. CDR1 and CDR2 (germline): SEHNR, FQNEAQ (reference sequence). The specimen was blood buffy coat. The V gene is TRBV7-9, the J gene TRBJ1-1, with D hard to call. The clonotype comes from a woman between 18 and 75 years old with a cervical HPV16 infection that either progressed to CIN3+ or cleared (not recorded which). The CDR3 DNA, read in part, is TGTGCCAGCGAGGAGACTCTTGAA. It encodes CASEETLE. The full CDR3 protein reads CASEETLEAFF.